This TCR beta chain came from a study of T cells in Graves' hyperthyroidism and ophthalmopathy. This CDR3 is 13 amino acids long. J lost 6 bases, V lost 5 bases, and 2 bases had no gene match. This clonotype appeared many times. TCR beta CDR3 sequences were amplified from RNA transcripts. HTBI primers were employed in a first-round RT-PCR of the TCR CDR3. TCRdb analysed the multiplex PCR reads with MiXCR anew, one entry per CDR3 protein. The sample carries 400,000 to 500,000 distinct CDR3 sequences, 14% to 15% recorded once. The clonotype comes from a young man with Graves' ophthalmopathy. The chain couples TRBV12-3 or TRBV12-4 to TRBJ2-3; 10 bases are a match to TRBD2. The sample was blood. The CDR3 DNA reads as TGTGCCAGCAGTAGCGGGAGGGTGGATACGCAGTATTTT. Translated: CASSSGRVDTQYF.